This T cell receptor (beta chain) was captured by sequencing in a study of CD8 T cells in ankylosing spondylitis (dated by TCRdb to about 2017). For the study in its entirety: The study profiled T cell receptor beta repertoires in healthy donors and ankylosing spondylitis patients to find disease-linked TCR variants. The full study cohort comprised around 25 ankylosing spondylitis patients and approximately 100 healthy donors. Peripheral blood samples were taken, and synovial fluid was additionally collected from ankylosing spondylitis patients. General findings and caveats noted by the study authors: A TCR beta motif of several highly homologous amino acid variants appeared characteristic of blood from ankylosing spondylitis patients. Some motif variants were previously reported in synovial fluid and blood of reactive arthritis patients, suggesting common disease-initiation mechanisms. The disease-linked clones were reported as significantly enriched in matched synovial fluid samples from ankylosing spondylitis patients. The disease-linked clones showed a CD8+ phenotype and occurred at relatively low frequencies in peripheral blood.

The run used an Illumina HiSeq 2500. Quantitative 5'-RACE with molecular barcodes was used to prepare TCR beta libraries. Per the authors' processing: Disease-linked TCR variants were identified with a new computational method built on a probabilistic model of VDJ rearrangement. The raw public data were reprocessed by TCRdb itself: fastp quality trimming at Q25, MiXCR clonotype calling, in-frame beta chains only. Rows are combined by CDR3 protein, so each entry shows the most common genes and DNA. In this record, the V and J calls reflect TCRdb's handling and not the investigators' own analysis. Here the sample has hundreds of thousands of distinct CDR3 sequences; about 18% occur a single time. The ten largest clonotypes hold 42% of the sample. As for this clonotype: Its antigen is still unknown. It has no much larger one-base neighbor in the sample; base qualities were not kept.

CDR1 and CDR2 were assigned from the germline V gene (reference sequence) as SEHNR and FQNEAQ. The CDR3 holds 14 amino acids from the cysteine to the phenylalanine. Only the CDR3 region is kept as DNA, spanning 42 bases read in frame from base 1. A distance of 15 bases separates the germline ends of V and J, which lose 5 bases and 5 bases respectively. Rearrangement joined TRBV7-9 to TRBJ1-2, with an unclear D gene assignment. The source of this sequence is a male donor with ankylosing spondylitis. Sequenced material: blood, either unsorted or a sorted T cell fraction (not recorded which). The DNA sequence is TGTGCCAGCAGCCCGGACCACTTCGGGTATGGCTACACCTTC. This sequence encodes CASSPDHFGYGYTF. Where the CDR3 stops, the reference TRBV7-9 and TRBJ1-2 genes take over; the full variable domain is DTGVSQNPRHKITKRGQNVTFRCDPISEHNRLYWYRQTLGQGPEFLTYFQNEAQLEKSRLLSDRFSAERPKGSFSTLEIQRTEQGDSAMYLCASSPDHFGYGYTFGSGTRLTVV.